The rows below give T cell receptor beta chains drawn from one sample of a study of cytomegalovirus exposure and HLA in healthy donors. Sequencing used immunoSEQ multiplex PCR; TCRdb keeps in-frame clones, though not all of them. The data contain some 190,000 clones, 81% of them singletons. Input material: PBMCs. These receptors came from a man between 18 and 29 years old in good health and CMV-seronegative. Both conserved end residues are part of each CDR3. A D gene is named only where the DNA matches it firmly. Clone sizes are given selectively: once, few, many, or a class where the clone is expanded.

clone_size	d_call	v_call	j_call	cdr3_aa	cdr3_nt
-	-	TRBV11-2	TRBJ2-3	CASSLRGGVGTDTQYF	TGTGCCAGCAGCTTACGAGGAGGGGTCGGCACAGATACGCAGTATTTT
-	TRBD1	TRBV5-8	TRBJ1-1	CASSLTGGGFEAFF	TGTGCCAGCAGTCTTACAGGGGGTGGGTTTGAAGCTTTCTTT
few	-	TRBV7-2	TRBJ1-2	CASRPTGFYGYTF	TGTGCCAGCAGACCGACAGGTTTCTATGGCTACACCTTC
-	-	TRBV7-8	TRBJ2-4	CASSPNRDIQYF	TGTGCCAGCAGTCCAAACAGGGACATTCAGTACTTC
-	-	TRBV29-1	TRBJ1-1	CSVAPRMNTEAFF	TGCAGCGTTGCCCCTCGTATGAACACTGAAGCTTTCTTT
-	-	TRBV7-8	TRBJ2-6	CASSLDRVPGANVLTF	TGTGCCAGCAGCTTAGACAGGGTTCCCGGGGCCAACGTCCTGACTTTC
-	-	TRBV5-1	TRBJ2-6	CASSWGDRYLPGANGLTF	TGCGCCAGCAGCTGGGGGGACCGCTACCTCCCTGGGGCCAACGGCCTGACTTTC
-	TRBD2	TRBV5-1	TRBJ2-1	CASRLAGAYNEQFF	TGCGCCAGCAGACTAGCGGGAGCCTACAATGAGCAGTTCTTC
-	-	TRBV11-3	TRBJ1-2	CASSILCSVGYTF	TGTGCCAGCAGCATACTCTGCTCGGTTGGCTACACCTTC
-	TRBD2	TRBV30	TRBJ2-1	CAWSVSASGEQFF	TGTGCCTGGAGTGTATCAGCTAGCGGGGAGCAGTTCTTC
-	-	TRBV2	TRBJ1-4	CASSEALGAGEKLFF	TGTGCCAGCAGTGAAGCTTTGGGGGCAGGAGAAAAACTGTTTTTT
-	TRBD2	TRBV19	TRBJ2-3	CASSIRPGLGLDTQYF	TGTGCCAGTAGTATAAGGCCGGGACTAGGGCTCGATACGCAGTATTTT
-	TRBD1	TRBV7-9	TRBJ2-7	CASSQQGTIYEQYF	TGTGCCAGCAGTCAACAGGGGACGATCTACGAGCAGTACTTC
-	-	TRBV2	TRBJ2-7	CASSEQGVSVEQYF	TGTGCCAGCAGTGAACAGGGTGTCTCCGTCGAGCAGTACTTC
-	TRBD2	TRBV29-1	TRBJ2-1	CSVGLAGGVDEQFF	TGCAGCGTCGGTCTAGCGGGAGGGGTGGATGAGCAGTTCTTC
few	TRBD1	TRBV5-1	TRBJ2-2	CASRGQGSTGELFF	TGCGCCAGCAGAGGACAGGGGAGCACCGGGGAGCTGTTTTTT
-	-	TRBV5-1	TRBJ2-3	CASSLSGIYTDTQYF	TGCGCCAGCAGCTTGTCCGGGATCTACACAGATACGCAGTATTTT
-	-	TRBV15	TRBJ2-4	CATSPDPPTGKNIQYF	TGTGCCACCAGCCCTGATCCTCCGACAGGAAAAAACATTCAGTACTTC